This section outlines one T cell receptor beta chain sequence together with its context. Its matching antigen is unknown. The data derive from a study of glioma-infiltrating T cells. Looking at the study overall: WHO grade II oligodendrogliomas or astrocytomas, plus non-recurrent WHO grade IV glioblastomas, were sampled.

TCR alpha and beta CDR3 regions were amplified from RNA using iRepertoire nested multiplex PCR. Using its own MiXCR run on the multiplex PCR reads, TCRdb lists one record per CDR3 protein. The repertoire holds a few hundred thousand distinct CDR3 sequences, with roughly 41% as singletons. The CDR3 consists of 13 residues. Germline V gene data show CDR1 as GTSNPN and CDR2 as SVGIG (reference sequence). V gave up 0 bases and J gave up 7 bases, with 10 bases separating them. The study, taken as a whole, reports: Only very few CDR3 sequences appeared in both tissue and blood. Gliomas, especially low-grade, showed above-expected tissue-blood divergence; non-neoplastic patients showed below. Patients with low tissue-blood divergence carried a signature set of shared blood CDR3 motifs.

Sequencing used glioma tissue, nonneoplastic brain tissue, or PBMCs (not recorded which). The sequence came from a human donor with low-grade glioma or glioblastoma, undergoing nonglioma brain surgery, or in good health (not recorded which). This rearrangement joins TRBV30 to TRBJ2-1, with a weak D call TRBD1 (6 bases). The CDR3 here is CAWSVARGNEQFF. The DNA for the CDR3 is TGTGCCTGGAGTGTAGCCAGGGGAAATGAGCAGTTCTTC.